The 32 T cell receptor beta chains listed next were all sequenced from one sample in a study of cytomegalovirus exposure and HLA in healthy donors (dated by TCRdb to 2016 to 2017). Receptor amplification or capture employed the immunoSEQ multiplex PCR assay. A mixture of 60 forward primers for TCR Vbeta segments and 13 reverse primers for TCR Jbeta segments was used in the multiplex PCR. TCRdb carries this immuneACCESS record with in-frame sequences only. Its versions omit some clonotypes, under half of them owing to an unresolved V gene in the studies checked, with the rest unexplained. This sample's table contains more than 50,000 clones. Together, the top ten hold 12% of the sample. Sequences were obtained from PBMCs. Receptor source: a man aged 18 to 30 in good health and CMV-seropositive.

The chain couples TRBV29-1 to TRBJ2-5; TRBD2 agrees at 9 bases. The CDR3 sequence is 13 residues long. The ends lost 8 bases at V and 5 bases at J; junction bases unmatched: 9. Germline CDR1 and CDR2: SQVTM and ANQGSEA. CDR3 DNA: TGCAGCCTTGTAGCGGGAGCGGGTGAGACCCAGTACTTC. Translation gives CSLVAGAGETQYF.

The genes are TRBV10-1 and TRBJ2-2; D possibly corresponds to TRBD1 (5 bases). The V and J ends lost 5 bases and 7 bases respectively, with 8 bases between them. This CDR3 contains 12 residues. Germline CDR1 and CDR2: WNHNN and SYGVQD (reference sequence). The CDR3, as DNA: TGCGCCAGCAGTCCAGGGTTCGGGGAGCTGTTTTTT. As protein: CASSPGFGELFF.

The V and J genes are TRBV5-4 and TRBJ2-1; 7 bases line up with TRBD2. Trimming cost V 0 bases and J 6 bases; bases outside gene matches: 9. This CDR3 is 16 amino acids long. Germline V gene data show CDR1 as SGHNT and CDR2 as YYREEE (reference sequence). CDR3 nucleotides: TGTGCCAGCAGCTTGGGGGCTAGCGGAGAGTTCAATGAGCAGTTCTTC. This codes for CASSLGASGEFNEQFF.

This sequence joins TRBV27 and TRBJ2-7; 8 bases are a match to TRBD1. Germline trimming cut 8 bases from V and 4 bases from J; bases unmatched to any gene: 4. Germline V gene lookup returns CDR1 MNHEY and CDR2 SMNVEV (reference sequence). The CDR3 extends over 12 amino acids. CDR3: CASGTGWYEQYF. CDR3 in DNA: TGTGCCAGCGGGACAGGATGGTACGAGCAGTACTTC.

This chain links TRBV28 with TRBJ2-1; 15 positions match TRBD2. CDR1 and CDR2 from the germline V gene are MDHEN and SYDVKM. The CDR3 contains 20 residues. Trimming cost V 0 bases and J 6 bases; bases outside gene matches: 12. The CDR3 loop is CASSLWVWTSGRGGVNEQFF. The CDR3 DNA reads TGTGCCAGCAGTTTATGGGTATGGACTAGCGGGAGGGGCGGGGTCAATGAGCAGTTCTTC.

This chain connects TRBV5-6 to TRBJ1-3; D may be TRBD1 (5 bases). Trimming stripped 0 bases from V and 4 bases from J, with 11 bases between. In germline, CDR1 is SGHDT, CDR2 YYEEEE. This CDR3 region has 15 residues. The CDR3 nucleotides read TGTGCCAGCAGCTTGGTGGTGGGGCCGGGAAACACCATATATTTT. Translation: CASSLVVGPGNTIYF.

The rearrangement links TRBV5-1 to TRBJ2-7, with 7 bases that match TRBD2. The CDR3 is made up of 13 amino acids. The germline gives CDR1 SGHRS, CDR2 YFSETQ. J was trimmed by 2 bases and V by 5 bases; bases with no gene match: 4. CDR3 nucleotide sequence: TGCGCCAGCAGTCTCAGCGGGGCCTACGAGCAGTACTTC. Protein sequence: CASSLSGAYEQYF.

The J gene is TRBJ2-5, the V gene TRBV7-9; TRBD2 might be the D (5 bases). The CDR3 has 14 amino acids. Germline-derived CDR1 and CDR2 are SEHNR and FQNEAQ (reference sequence). The V gene lost 4 bases and the J gene lost 5 bases, with 14 bases spanning the gap. The CDR3 region is CASSSGYGEETQYF. The CDR3, as DNA: TGTGCCAGCAGCTCGGGATATGGCGAGGAGACCCAGTACTTC.

The chain has TRBV5-1 and TRBJ1-1; weak D call: TRBD1 (5 bases). Trimming stripped 2 bases from V and 1 base from J, with 6 bases between. Germline loops: CDR1 SGHRS, CDR2 YFSETQ. The CDR3 extends over 13 amino acids. The CDR3 bases are TGCGCCAGCAGCTTCGACAGGAACACTGAAGCTTTCTTT. Translating it yields CASSFDRNTEAFF.

CDR3 residues: CASSFRGAEVVAEAFF. The CDR3 region has the DNA TGTGCCAGCAGTTTTCGGGGGGCGGAGGTAGTCGCTGAAGCTTTCTTT. V gene TRBV28 combines with J gene TRBJ1-1; TRBD1 might be the D (6 bases). This CDR3 is 16 amino acids long. In germline, CDR1 is MDHEN, CDR2 SYDVKM. V was shortened by 3 bases and J by 6 bases, with 20 bases between the two germline ends.

The J gene is TRBJ2-7, the V gene TRBV4-2; the match to TRBD2 covers 8 bases. The germline CDR1 and CDR2 sequences are LGHNA and YNFKEQ. Unmatched junction bases numbered 11, after V lost 4 bases and J lost 0 bases. This CDR3 is built from 17 residues. In nucleotides, the CDR3 is TGTGCCAGCAGCCTCTCGGGGGGGGACCCTCACTCCTACGAGCAGTACTTC. This translates into CASSLSGGDPHSYEQYF.

The chain uses TRBV9 and TRBJ1-4; 8 bases fit TRBD1. V lost 0 bases, J lost 8 bases, and 9 bases stayed unmatched. CDR1 and CDR2 from the germline V gene are SGDLS and YYNGEE. The CDR3 contains 16 residues. The CDR3 protein is CASSVVSGQADEKLFF. The CDR3 DNA reads as TGTGCCAGCAGCGTAGTCTCGGGACAGGCCGACGAAAAACTGTTTTTT.

The chain is built from TRBV7-9 and TRBJ1-2; TRBD1 is a possible D gene (5 bases). Germline V lookup: CDR1 SEHNR, CDR2 FQNEAQ (reference sequence). V was trimmed by 1 base and J by 0 bases, leaving 6 bases between them. The CDR3 covers 14 residues. CDR3 amino acids: CASSLGGANYGYTF. CDR3 sequence (DNA): TGTGCCAGCAGCTTAGGGGGCGCTAACTATGGCTACACCTTC.

The rearrangement joins TRBV28 to TRBJ2-7; tentatively, D is TRBD2 (6 bases). This CDR3 region has 12 residues. V was pared by 7 bases and J by 5 bases, with 12 bases between. Germline loops: CDR1 MDHEN, CDR2 SYDVKM. The CDR3 reads CASKTGANEQYF. The CDR3 DNA follows: TGTGCCAGCAAAACGGGAGCGAACGAGCAGTACTTC.

This chain uses TRBV5-5 with TRBJ2-5, with D possibly TRBD1 on 5 matching bases. This CDR3 contains 18 residues. Germline V gene data show CDR1 as SGHKS and CDR2 as YYEKEE (reference sequence). Trimming removed 1 base from V and 5 bases from J, with 24 bases in between. Written as DNA, the CDR3 is TGTGCCAGCAGCTTGTGGCTCCCACTAATCGCCTCAGGGGAGACCCAGTACTTC. Residues: CASSLWLPLIASGETQYF.

The chain couples TRBV7-9 to TRBJ2-7, with 11 bases identical to TRBD1. From germline, CDR1 is SEHNR and CDR2 FQNEAQ (reference sequence). Trimming removed 5 bases from V and 6 bases from J; junction bases left unmatched: 12. CDR3 size: 16 residues. The CDR3 reads CASSRGGGQGGGEQYF. The CDR3 DNA reads TGTGCCAGCAGCCGCGGCGGGGGACAGGGGGGTGGCGAGCAGTACTTC. The whole variable domain, filled in from reference TRBV7-9 and TRBJ2-7, reads DTGVSQNPRHKITKRGQNVTFRCDPISEHNRLYWYRQTLGQGPEFLTYFQNEAQLEKSRLLSDRFSAERPKGSFSTLEIQRTEQGDSAMYLCASSRGGGQGGGEQYFGPGTRLTVT.

This chain joins TRBV28 and TRBJ1-1; D unclear. This CDR3 is 8 amino acids long. V lost 8 bases to trimming and J lost 9 bases, with 4 bases between them. Germline-derived CDR1 and CDR2 are MDHEN and SYDVKM. This chain's CDR3 is CASGQAFF. CDR3 nucleotides: TGTGCCAGCGGGCAAGCTTTCTTT.

The rearrangement joins TRBV10-2 to TRBJ2-3; weak D call: TRBD2 (5 bases). The germline V and J ends were trimmed by 4 bases and 2 bases, with 7 bases remaining between them. Germline values: CDR1 WSHSY, CDR2 SAAADI. This CDR3 comprises 13 residues. The CDR3 region has the DNA TGCGCCAGCAGTGGAGGGAACACAGATACGCAGTATTTT. As protein: CASSGGNTDTQYF.

V is TRBV5-5 and J is TRBJ2-2, with 8 bases fitting TRBD1. The CDR3 contains 14 residues. With 4 bases clipped from V and 4 bases from J, the junction kept 3 bases outside the gene matches. Germline-derived CDR1 and CDR2 are SGHKS and YYEKEE (reference sequence). The CDR3 region has the DNA TGTGCCAGCAGCACGGGACAGGTCACCGGGGAGCTGTTTTTT. Protein sequence: CASSTGQVTGELFF.

This sequence joins TRBV5-1 and TRBJ2-3, with D possibly TRBD1 on 6 matching bases. CDR3 length: 14 residues. Trimming removed 4 bases at V and 3 bases at J, with 12 bases between. Germline CDR1 and CDR2: SGHRS and YFSETQ. The DNA for the CDR3 is TGCGCCAGCAGCGAGCGAAGGGGGACAGATACGCAGTATTTT. Translated, it gives CASSERRGTDTQYF.

The gene calls are TRBV18 and TRBJ2-3, with 9 bases fitting TRBD2. Germline lookup yields CDR1 KGHSH and CDR2 LQKENI. This CDR3 is built from 18 residues. V was pared by 1 base and J by 4 bases, with 12 bases of the junction left unmatched. CDR3 region: CASSPRRGAGGASDTQYF. CDR3 nucleotides: TGTGCCAGCTCACCACGCCGGGGGGCGGGAGGGGCCTCAGATACGCAGTATTTT.

This chain uses TRBV7-9 with TRBJ2-5, with 7 bases matching TRBD1. CDR3 size: 15 residues. CDR1 SEHNR and CDR2 FQNEAQ come from the germline V gene (reference sequence). V trimming: 5 bases; J trimming: 2 bases; junction bases outside the gene matches: 8. The CDR3 DNA sequence: TGTGCCAGCAGCCCAAGTGGGACAGTTCAAGAGACCCAGTACTTC. Translated, it gives CASSPSGTVQETQYF.

The chain has TRBV11-2 and TRBJ1-6, with D tentatively TRBD1 (5 bases). The CDR3 is 15 amino acids. The germline gives CDR1 SGHAT, CDR2 FQNNGV. Trimming cost V 0 bases and J 7 bases, with 10 bases left between them. CDR3 residues: CASSLDVRENSPLHF. The CDR3 nucleotides are TGTGCCAGCAGCTTAGATGTCAGGGAAAATTCACCCCTCCACTTT.

The rearrangement links TRBV7-9 to TRBJ1-2; TRBD1 matches 7 bases. With 4 bases clipped from V and 6 bases from J, the junction kept 8 bases outside the gene matches. From germline, CDR1 is SEHNR and CDR2 FQNEAQ (reference sequence). The CDR3 is 14 residues long. The CDR3 is CASSSLQGDHGYTF. CDR3 sequence (DNA): TGTGCCAGCAGCTCCCTCCAGGGGGATCATGGCTACACCTTC.

The chain carries TRBV19 and TRBJ2-7, with D possibly matching TRBD1 (5 bases). There are 16 residues in the CDR3. Germline CDR1 and CDR2: LNHDA and SQIVND (reference sequence). V was cut by 5 bases and J by 1 base, with 18 bases left in between. CDR3 region: CASSLRSLGASYEQYF. Here the CDR3 DNA reads TGTGCCAGTAGTCTTCGGTCCCTTGGGGCTTCCTACGAGCAGTACTTC. Full variable domain (remainder filled in from reference TRBV19 and TRBJ2-7): DGGITQSPKYLFRKEGQNVTLSCEQNLNHDAMYWYRQDPGQGLRLIYYSQIVNDFQKGDIAEGYSVSREKKESFPLTVTSAQKNPTAFYLCASSLRSLGASYEQYFGPGTRLTVT.

The chain joins TRBV29-1 to TRBJ1-5; unclear D gene. This CDR3 comprises 13 residues. V lost 4 bases, J lost 11 bases, and 18 bases lay in between. Germline V lookup: CDR1 SQVTM, CDR2 ANQGSEA. The CDR3 bases are TGCAGCGTTGTAGGCCACGCTAGCGGGGCCCAGCATTTT. It is translated as CSVVGHASGAQHF.

CDR3 nucleotides: TGTGCCAGCAGCTTAGGGGACAGGTCGAGCTACACCTTC. Translation: CASSLGDRSSYTF. V usage is TRBV11-3 and J usage is TRBJ1-2; 8 bases match TRBD1. Germline V gene sequence: CDR1 SGHNT, CDR2 YENEEA. The CDR3 totals 13 residues. V dropped 1 base and J dropped 9; count of bases not matched to a gene: 4. The full variable domain, its missing parts supplied by reference TRBV11-3 and TRBJ1-2, is EAGVVQSPRYKIIEKKQPVAFWCNPISGHNTLYWYLQNLGQGPELLIRYENEEAVDDSQLPKDRFSAERLKGVDSTLKIQPAELGDSAVYLCASSLGDRSSYTFGSGTRLTVV.

The V call is TRBV19, the J call TRBJ2-1; D is unresolved. Per the germline V gene, CDR1 is LNHDA and CDR2 is SQIVND (reference sequence). CDR3 length: 12 amino acids. V lost 3 bases, J lost 8 bases, and 8 bases lay in between. CDR3 region: CASSIYEDEQFF. Here the CDR3 DNA reads TGTGCCAGTAGTATCTATGAGGATGAGCAGTTCTTC.

This chain uses TRBV5-1 with TRBJ2-7; the D gene is possibly TRBD2 (5 bases). CDR3 length equals 14 residues. The germline V gene has CDR1 SGHRS and CDR2 YFSETQ. V was clipped by 0 bases and J by 3 bases, with 10 bases between them. The CDR3 sequence is CASSLGRLGYEQYF. The CDR3 DNA reads TGCGCCAGCAGCTTGGGGAGGCTGGGCTACGAGCAGTACTTC.

The chain is built from TRBV5-1 and TRBJ2-7; D gene unclear. Trimming took 4 bases from V and 3 from J, leaving 14 bases between them. The germline V gene has CDR1 SGHRS and CDR2 YFSETQ. The CDR3 is made up of 14 amino acids. CDR3 loop: CASSPLGRYYEQYF. CDR3 sequence (DNA): TGCGCCAGCAGCCCCCTGGGCAGGTACTACGAGCAGTACTTC.

V gene TRBV27 combines with J gene TRBJ2-1, with D perhaps matching TRBD1 (5 bases). CDR1 and CDR2 from the germline V gene are MNHEY and SMNVEV (reference sequence). The V end was cut by 0 bases, the J end by 7 bases, with 16 bases between. The CDR3 contains 16 residues. The CDR3 nucleotides are TGTGCCAGCAGTTTATCGTCCAGGGTCAATTTTAATGAGCAGTTCTTC. Its protein product is CASSLSSRVNFNEQFF.

This rearrangement joins TRBV9 to TRBJ1-2, with 9 positions matching TRBD1. The V segment lost 0 bases and the J segment 8 bases; nucleotides outside the gene matches: 8. This CDR3 comprises 15 residues. Germline lookup yields CDR1 SGDLS and CDR2 YYNGEE. CDR3 sequence: CASSVAGQGFGGYTF. CDR3 in DNA: TGTGCCAGCAGCGTAGCGGGACAGGGATTCGGGGGCTACACCTTC.